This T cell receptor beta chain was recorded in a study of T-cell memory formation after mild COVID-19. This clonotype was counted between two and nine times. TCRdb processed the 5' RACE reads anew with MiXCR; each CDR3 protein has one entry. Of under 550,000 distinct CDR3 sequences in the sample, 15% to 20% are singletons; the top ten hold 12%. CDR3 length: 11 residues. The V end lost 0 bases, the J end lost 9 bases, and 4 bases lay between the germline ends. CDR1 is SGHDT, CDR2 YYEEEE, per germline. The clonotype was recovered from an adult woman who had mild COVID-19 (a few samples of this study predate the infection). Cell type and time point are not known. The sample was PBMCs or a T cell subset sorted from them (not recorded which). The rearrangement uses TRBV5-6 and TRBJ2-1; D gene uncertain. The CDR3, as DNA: TGTGCCAGCAGCTTGGCCCGTGAGCAGTTCTTC. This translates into CASSLAREQFF.